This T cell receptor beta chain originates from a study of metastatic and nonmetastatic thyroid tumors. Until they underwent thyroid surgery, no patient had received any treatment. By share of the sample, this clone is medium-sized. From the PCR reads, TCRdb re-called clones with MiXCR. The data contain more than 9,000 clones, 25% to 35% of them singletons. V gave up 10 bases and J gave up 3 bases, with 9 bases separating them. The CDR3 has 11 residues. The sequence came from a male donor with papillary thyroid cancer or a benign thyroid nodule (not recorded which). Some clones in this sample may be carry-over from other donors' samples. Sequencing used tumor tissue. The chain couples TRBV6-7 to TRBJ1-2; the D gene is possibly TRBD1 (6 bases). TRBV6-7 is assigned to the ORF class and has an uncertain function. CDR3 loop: CAKGGDYGYTF. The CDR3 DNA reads TGTGCCAAAGGGGGAGACTATGGCTACACCTTC.